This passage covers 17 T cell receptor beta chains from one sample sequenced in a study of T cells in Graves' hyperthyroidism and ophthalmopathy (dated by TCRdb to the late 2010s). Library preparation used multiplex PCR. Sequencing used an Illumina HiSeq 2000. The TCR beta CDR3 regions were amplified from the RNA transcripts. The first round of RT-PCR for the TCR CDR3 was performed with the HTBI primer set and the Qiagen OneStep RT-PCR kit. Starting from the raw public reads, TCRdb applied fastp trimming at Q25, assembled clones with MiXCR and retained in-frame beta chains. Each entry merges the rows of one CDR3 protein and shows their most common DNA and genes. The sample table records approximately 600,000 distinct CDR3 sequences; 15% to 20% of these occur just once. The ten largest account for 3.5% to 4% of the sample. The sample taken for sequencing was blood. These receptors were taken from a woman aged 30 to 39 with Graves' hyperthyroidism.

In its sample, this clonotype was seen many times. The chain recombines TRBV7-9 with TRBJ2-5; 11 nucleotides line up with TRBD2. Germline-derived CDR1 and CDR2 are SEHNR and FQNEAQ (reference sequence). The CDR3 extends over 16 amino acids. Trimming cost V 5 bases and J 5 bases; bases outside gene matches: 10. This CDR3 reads CASSTTSGTPWETQYF. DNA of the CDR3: TGTGCCAGCAGCACGACTAGCGGGACACCCTGGGAGACCCAGTACTTC.

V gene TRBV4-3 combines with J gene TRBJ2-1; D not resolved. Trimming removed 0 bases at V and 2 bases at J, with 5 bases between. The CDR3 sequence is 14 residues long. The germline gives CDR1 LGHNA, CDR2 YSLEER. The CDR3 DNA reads TGCGCCAGCAGCCAAGATCTTACCTACAATGAGCAGTTCTTC. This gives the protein CASSQDLTYNEQFF.

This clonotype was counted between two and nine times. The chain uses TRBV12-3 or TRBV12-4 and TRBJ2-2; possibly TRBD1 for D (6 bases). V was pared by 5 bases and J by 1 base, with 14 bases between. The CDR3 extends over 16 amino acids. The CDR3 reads CASSVIGGENTGELFF. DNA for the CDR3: TGTGCCAGCAGTGTCATAGGGGGAGAGAACACCGGGGAGCTGTTTTTT.

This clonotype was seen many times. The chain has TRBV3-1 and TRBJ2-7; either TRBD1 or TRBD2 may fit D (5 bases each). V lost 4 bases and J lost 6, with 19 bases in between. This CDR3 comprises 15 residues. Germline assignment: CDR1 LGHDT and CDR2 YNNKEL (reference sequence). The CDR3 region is CASSPRWDPSLEQYF. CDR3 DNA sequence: TGTGCCAGCAGCCCCCGTTGGGACCCAAGTCTCGAGCAGTACTTC.

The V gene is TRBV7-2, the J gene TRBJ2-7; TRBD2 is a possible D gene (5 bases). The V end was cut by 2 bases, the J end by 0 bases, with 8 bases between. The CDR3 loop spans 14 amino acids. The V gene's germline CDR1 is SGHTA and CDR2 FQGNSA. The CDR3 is CASSLSSSSYEQYF. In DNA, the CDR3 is TGTGCCAGCAGCTTATCTAGCAGCTCCTACGAGCAGTACTTC.

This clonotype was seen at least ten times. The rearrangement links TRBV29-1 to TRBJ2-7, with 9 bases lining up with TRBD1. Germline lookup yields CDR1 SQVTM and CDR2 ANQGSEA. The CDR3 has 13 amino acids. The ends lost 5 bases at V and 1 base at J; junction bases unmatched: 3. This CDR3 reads CSVRDRASYEQYF. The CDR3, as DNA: TGCAGCGTTAGGGACAGGGCTTCCTACGAGCAGTACTTC.

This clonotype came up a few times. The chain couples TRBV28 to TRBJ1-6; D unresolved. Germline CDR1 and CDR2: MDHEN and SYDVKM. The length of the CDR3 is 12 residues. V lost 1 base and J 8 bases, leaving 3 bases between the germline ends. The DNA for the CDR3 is TGTGCCAGCAGTTTATTTTATTCACCCCTCCACTTT. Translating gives CASSLFYSPLHF.

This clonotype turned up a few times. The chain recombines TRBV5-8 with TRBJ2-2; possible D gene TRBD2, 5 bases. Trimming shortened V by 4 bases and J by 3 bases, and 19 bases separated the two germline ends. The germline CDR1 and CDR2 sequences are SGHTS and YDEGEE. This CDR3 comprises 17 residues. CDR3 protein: CASSRGPFSYYTGELFF. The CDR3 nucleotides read TGTGCCAGCAGCCGGGGTCCTTTCTCCTACTACACCGGGGAGCTGTTTTTT.

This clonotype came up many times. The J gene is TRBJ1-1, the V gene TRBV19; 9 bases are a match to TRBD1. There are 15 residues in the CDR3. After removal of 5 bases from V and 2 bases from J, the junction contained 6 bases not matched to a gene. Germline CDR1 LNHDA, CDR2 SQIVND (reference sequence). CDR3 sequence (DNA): TGTGCCAGTAGTCCGGGACAGGGCTACAACACTGAAGCTTTCTTT. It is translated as CASSPGQGYNTEAFF.

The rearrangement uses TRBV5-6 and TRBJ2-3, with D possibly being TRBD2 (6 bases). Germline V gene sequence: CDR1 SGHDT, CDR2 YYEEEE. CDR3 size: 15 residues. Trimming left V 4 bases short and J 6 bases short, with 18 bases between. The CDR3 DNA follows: TGTGCCAGCAGCCTCCAGGGAGGTATGGGGGATACGCAGTATTTT. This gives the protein CASSLQGGMGDTQYF.

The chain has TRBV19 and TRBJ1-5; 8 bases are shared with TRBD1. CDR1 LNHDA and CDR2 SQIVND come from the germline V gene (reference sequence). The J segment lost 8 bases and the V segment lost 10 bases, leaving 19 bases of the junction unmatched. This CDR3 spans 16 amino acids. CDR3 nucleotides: TGTGCCACCGTAGACGGGGGACAGGCCATAGGGGAGCCCCAGCATTTT. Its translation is CATVDGGQAIGEPQHF.

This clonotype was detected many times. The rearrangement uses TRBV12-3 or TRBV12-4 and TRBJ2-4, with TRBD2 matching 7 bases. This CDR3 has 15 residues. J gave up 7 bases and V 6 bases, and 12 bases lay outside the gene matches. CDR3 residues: CASRGTGTTRNIQYF. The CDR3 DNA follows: TGTGCCAGCAGGGGCACCGGGACTACCAGGAACATTCAGTACTTC.

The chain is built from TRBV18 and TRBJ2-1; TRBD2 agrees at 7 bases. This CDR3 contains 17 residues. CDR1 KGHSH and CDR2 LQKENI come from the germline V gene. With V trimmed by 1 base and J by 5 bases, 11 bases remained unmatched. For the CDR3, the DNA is TGTGCCAGCTCACCACTTTCAAGCGGGAATTCGAACAATGAGCAGTTCTTC. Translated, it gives CASSPLSSGNSNNEQFF.

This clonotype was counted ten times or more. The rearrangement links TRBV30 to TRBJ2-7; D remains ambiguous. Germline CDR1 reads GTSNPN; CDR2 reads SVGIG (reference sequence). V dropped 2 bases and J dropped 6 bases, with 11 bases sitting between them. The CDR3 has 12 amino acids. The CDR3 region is CAWSKERAEQYF. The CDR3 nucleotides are TGTGCCTGGAGTAAAGAGCGAGCCGAGCAGTACTTC.

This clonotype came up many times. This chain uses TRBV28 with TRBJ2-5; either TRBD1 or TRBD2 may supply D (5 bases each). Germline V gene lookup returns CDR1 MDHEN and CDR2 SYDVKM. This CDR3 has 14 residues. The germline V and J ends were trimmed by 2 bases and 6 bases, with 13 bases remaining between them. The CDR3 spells CASSLPGRTKTQYF. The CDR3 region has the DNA TGTGCCAGCAGTTTACCGGGGCGCACGAAGACCCAGTACTTC.

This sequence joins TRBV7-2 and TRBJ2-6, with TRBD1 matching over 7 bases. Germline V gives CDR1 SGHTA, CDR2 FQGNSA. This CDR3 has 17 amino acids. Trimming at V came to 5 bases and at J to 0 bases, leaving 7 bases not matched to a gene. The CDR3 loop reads CASSLTRQGSGANVLTF. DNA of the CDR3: TGTGCCAGCAGCCTAACTCGACAGGGCTCTGGGGCCAACGTCCTGACTTTC.

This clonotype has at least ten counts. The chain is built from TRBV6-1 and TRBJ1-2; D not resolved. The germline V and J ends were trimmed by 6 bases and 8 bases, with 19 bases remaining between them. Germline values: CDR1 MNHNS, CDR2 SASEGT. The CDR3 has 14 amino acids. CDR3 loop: CASRVRGEARGYTF. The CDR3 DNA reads TGTGCCAGCAGGGTCCGCGGGGAAGCAAGGGGCTACACCTTC.